This is a list of T cell receptor beta chains from one sample in a study of cytomegalovirus exposure and HLA in healthy donors. Method: immunoSEQ multiplex PCR; TCRdb's copy keeps in-frame clones and lacks some. There are 150,000 to 200,000 clones in the sample; around 76% occur only once, and around 1.9% lies in the top ten. Material for sequencing was PBMCs. The receptors shown here come from a man under 40 in good health and CMV-seronegative. CDR3s include the opening cysteine and the closing phenylalanine or tryptophan. A D gene is named only where the DNA matches it firmly. Clone size is given for some rows only: seen once, a few or many times, or a class if the clone is expanded.

>TRBV29-1|TRBJ1-4|-|few
TGCAGTGGCGGGGAAGGCGAAAAACTGTTTTTT
CSGGEGEKLFF
>TRBV2|TRBJ2-1|TRBD1|-
TGTGCCAACTCGGACAGGGTCTACAATGAGCAGTTCTTC
CANSDRVYNEQFF
>TRBV5-1|TRBJ2-7|TRBD2|-
TGCGCCAGCAGCCCTCAAGGGACTAGCGGGGTGAGCTCCTACGAGCAGTACTTC
CASSPQGTSGVSSYEQYF
>TRBV29-1|TRBJ2-3|TRBD2|-
TGCAGCGTCGGACTAGCGGGAGCTTCAGATACGCAGTATTTT
CSVGLAGASDTQYF
>TRBV5-4|TRBJ2-2|TRBD2|-
TGTGCCAGCAGACTCAGAACCTCTAGCGGCGGGGAGCTGTTTTTT
CASRLRTSSGGELFF
>TRBV7-8|TRBJ1-1|-|-
TGTGCCAGCAGCCCCACCCCCAGAGGAGGGACTGAAGCTTTCTTT
CASSPTPRGGTEAFF
>TRBV7-7|TRBJ2-5|-|once
TGTGCTAGCGCCGGGCAGGGAAAAGAGACCCAGTACTTC
CASAGQGKETQYF
>TRBV2|TRBJ1-3|-|-
TGTGCCAGCAGTGCCTCCTCGGGACTCCGGAGCTCTGGAAACACCATATATTTT
CASSASSGLRSSGNTIYF
>TRBV11-2|TRBJ2-1|TRBD2|-
TGTGCCAGCAGCTCGCTAGCGGGAGGATACAATGAGCAGTTCTTC
CASSSLAGGYNEQFF
>TRBV7-6|TRBJ1-2|TRBD1|-
TGTGCCACCACGGACAGGGCTGTAGGGGGCTACACCTTC
CATTDRAVGGYTF
>TRBV7-9|TRBJ2-2|-|-
TGTGCCAGCAGACCACCGGGGTTGGGGGAGCTGTTTTTT
CASRPPGLGELFF
>TRBV6-4|TRBJ1-2|-|-
TGTGCCGTGGGGAGCTATGGCTACACCTTC
CAVGSYGYTF
>TRBV27|TRBJ2-5|TRBD1|-
TGTGCCAGCAGGAAGGGGGCGACGGGATTGGAGACCCAGTACTTC
CASRKGATGLETQYF
>TRBV27|TRBJ2-3|-|-
TGTGCCAGCAGTCCGCCAACCAAACTCAGGGCAGATACGCAGTATTTT
CASSPPTKLRADTQYF
>TRBV4-1|TRBJ2-7|TRBD2|few
TGCGCCAGCAGCCAAGGGGGAACTAGCGGGAGTCATTTCTACGAGCAGTACTTC
CASSQGGTSGSHFYEQYF
>TRBV10-3|TRBJ2-1|-|-
TGTGCCATAGGGGGGCGGGAGAATAGCAATGAGCAGTTCTTC
CAIGGRENSNEQFF
>TRBV19|TRBJ1-4|TRBD1|-
TGTGCCAGTAGTGGAAGGACAGGACTTAATGAAAAACTGTTTTTT
CASSGRTGLNEKLFF
>TRBV1|TRBJ1-5|-|-
TGCACCAGCTTTCACAATCAGCCCCAGCATTTT
CTSFHNQPQHF
>TRBV4-1|TRBJ1-5|TRBD1|-
TGCGCCAGCAGCCTATTTGCAGCCGGGACAGGGGGGATTGGCAATCAGCCCCAGCATTTT
CASSLFAAGTGGIGNQPQHF
>TRBV19|TRBJ1-2|-|once
TGTGCCAGTGGCGGCAGCACCTCTTACTATGGCTACACCTTC
CASGGSTSYYGYTF
>TRBV7-6|TRBJ2-7|TRBD2|once
TGTGCCAGCAGCCCGACTAGCGGGAGGGCCGAGCAGTACTTC
CASSPTSGRAEQYF
>TRBV13|TRBJ2-2|TRBD1|-
TGTGCCAGCAGCAGTATTACCGGGACAGGAGTCGAGGCCGGGGAGCTGTTTTTT
CASSSITGTGVEAGELFF